The rows below give T cell receptor beta chains drawn from one sample of a study of T cell repertoires in cytomegalovirus infection. TCRdb itself ran the reads through MiXCR, one entry per CDR3 protein. The sample gives about 530,000 distinct CDR3 sequences, around 27% of which show up once; 13% is in the top ten. Sequenced sample: PBMCs. These receptors were collected from a human donor in good health (CMV status not recorded). Some clones in this sample may be carry-over from other donors' samples. Each CDR3 is given with its conserved first and last residue. Fields, in order: clone size, V gene, D gene, J gene, CDR3 protein, CDR3 DNA. The D gene is left open where the match is weak. Rows give clone size only sometimes, using once, few, many, or a class for an expanded clone.

>-|TRBV6-5|-|TRBJ1-2
CASSNGGWGYTF
TGTGCCAGCAGTAACGGGGGCTGGGGCTACACCTTC
>many|TRBV6-5|TRBD2|TRBJ2-1
CASSYASAGGTNEQFF
TGTGCCAGCAGTTACGCATCAGCGGGAGGGACGAATGAGCAGTTCTTC
>-|TRBV29-1|-|TRBJ2-3
CSVAGTLQITDTQYF
TGCAGCGTCGCCGGGACTCTGCAAATCACAGATACGCAGTATTTT
>few|TRBV19|-|TRBJ1-5
CASRGGPGGNQPQHF
TGTGCCAGTAGGGGAGGACCCGGAGGCAATCAGCCCCAGCATTTT
>few|TRBV6-2/TRBV6-3|TRBD1|TRBJ1-2
CASSFPSSPGQKTF
TGTGCCAGCAGTTTCCCGTCGAGCCCGGGACAGAAAACCTTC
>-|TRBV20-1|TRBD2|TRBJ2-1
CSAIRASGYNEQFF
TGCAGTGCTATTAGGGCTAGCGGATACAATGAGCAGTTCTTC
>-|TRBV12-3/TRBV12-4|TRBD1|TRBJ2-6
CASRETGVSGANVLTF
TGTGCCAGCAGGGAGACAGGGGTATCTGGGGCCAACGTCCTGACTTTC
>many|TRBV7-2|-|TRBJ2-1
CASSLVRQGIASGPDQFF
TGTGCCAGCAGCTTAGTTAGACAGGGCATCGCTAGCGGACCCGATCAGTTCTTC
>few|TRBV7-9|TRBD1|TRBJ1-5
CASSPGGRVNQPQHF
TGTGCCAGCAGCCCAGGGGGCAGAGTCAATCAGCCCCAGCATTTT
>few|TRBV6-2/TRBV6-3|TRBD1|TRBJ2-1
CASRDLAGTGNNEQFF
TGTGCCAGCAGGGACCTGGCCGGGACAGGGAACAATGAGCAGTTCTTC
>many|TRBV7-2|-|TRBJ1-3
CASSLSSGNTIYF
TGTGCCAGCAGCTTAAGCTCTGGAAACACCATATATTTT
>-|TRBV12-3/TRBV12-4|TRBD1|TRBJ1-5
CASSGDRRQPQHF
TGTGCCAGCAGCGGGGACAGGAGGCAGCCCCAGCATTTT
>-|TRBV11-2|-|TRBJ1-5
CASSLGVLTSNQPQHF
TGTGCCAGCAGCTTAGGGGTCCTAACGAGCAATCAGCCCCAGCATTTT
>few|TRBV4-1|-|TRBJ2-3
CASSQVPGLSTDTQYF
TGCGCCAGCAGCCAAGTCCCGGGACTCTCCACAGATACGCAGTATTTT
>-|TRBV6-5|TRBD1|TRBJ1-1
CASRGPRQGMNTEAFF
TGTGCCAGCAGAGGGCCCCGACAGGGCATGAACACTGAAGCTTTCTTT
>few|TRBV7-9|TRBD1|TRBJ1-2
CASSLAGSGTARYGYTF
TGTGCCAGCAGCTTAGCGGGATCGGGGACAGCCCGCTATGGCTACACCTTC
>-|TRBV7-2|-|TRBJ2-7
CASSLGTYAPYEQYF
TGTGCCAGCAGCCTCGGGACGTACGCGCCCTACGAGCAGTACTTC